The rows below give T cell receptor beta chains drawn from one sample of a study of CD8 T cells in Susac syndrome. In TCRdb, the immunoSEQ multiplex PCR reads were re-called with MiXCR into one record per CDR3 protein. The sample records 150,000 to 190,000 distinct CDR3 sequences, about 94% being singletons. What was sequenced was CD8+ T cells from PBMCs. These receptors originate from a human donor with multiple sclerosis. The CDR3 runs from the conserved cysteine through the conserved F or W. The order of the fields is clone size, V gene, CDR3 length, J gene, D gene, CDR3 DNA, CDR3 protein. D genes are given only for firm matches. Rows give clone size only sometimes, using once, few, many, or a class for an expanded clone.

size: NA
V: TRBV7-7
length: 17
J: TRBJ2-5
D: NA
DNA: TGTGCTAGCAGCTTAGGGACTGGTTGGGAAAGCCAAGAGACCCAGTACTTC
CDR3: CASSLGTGWESQETQYF

size: once
V: TRBV7-6
length: 13
J: TRBJ2-1
D: NA
DNA: TGTGCCAGCAGCTTAGTGGCCAACGATGAGCAGTTCTTC
CDR3: CASSLVANDEQFF

size: NA
V: TRBV9
length: 14
J: TRBJ2-7
D: NA
DNA: TGTGCCAGCAGCGTAGGGGACACCGCCTACGAGCAGTACTTC
CDR3: CASSVGDTAYEQYF

size: NA
V: TRBV9
length: 16
J: TRBJ1-2
D: NA
DNA: TGTGCCAGCAGCGTAGACCTGGGGACCTCTAACTATGGCTACACCTTC
CDR3: CASSVDLGTSNYGYTF

size: NA
V: TRBV9
length: 13
J: TRBJ1-1
D: NA
DNA: TGTGCCAGCAGCCTGATAGGAGGAGATGAAGCTTTCTTT
CDR3: CASSLIGGDEAFF

size: NA
V: TRBV27
length: 12
J: TRBJ1-2
D: NA
DNA: TGTGCCAGTTCGCGGGGGGGGGATGGCTACACCTTC
CDR3: CASSRGGDGYTF

size: NA
V: TRBV6-6
length: 11
J: TRBJ1-2
D: NA
DNA: TGTGCCAGCAGCCCTAACTATGGCTACACCTTC
CDR3: CASSPNYGYTF

size: once
V: TRBV29-1
length: 13
J: TRBJ1-2
D: TRBD1
DNA: TGCAGCGTTAAGGGGGCTGTTCACTATGGCTACACCTTC
CDR3: CSVKGAVHYGYTF

size: NA
V: TRBV20-1
length: 15
J: TRBJ1-2
D: NA
DNA: TGCAGTGCTAGAGACATAACCCAGACAGAGTATGGCTACACCTTC
CDR3: CSARDITQTEYGYTF

size: NA
V: TRBV10-2
length: 13
J: TRBJ2-7
D: TRBD1
DNA: TGCGCCAGCATTCAGGACAGGGCCTACGAGCAGTACTTC
CDR3: CASIQDRAYEQYF

size: NA
V: TRBV29-1
length: 12
J: TRBJ1-1
D: NA
DNA: TGCAGCGTTGAGCAGGGAGTCGCTGAAGCTTTCTTT
CDR3: CSVEQGVAEAFF

size: NA
V: TRBV20-1
length: 11
J: TRBJ2-7
D: NA
DNA: TGCAGTGCTAGTTTTCCCTACGAGCAGTACTTC
CDR3: CSASFPYEQYF

size: NA
V: TRBV7-9
length: 12
J: TRBJ2-7
D: NA
DNA: TGTGCCAGCAGCGGCAGGGTCTACGAGCAGTACTTC
CDR3: CASSGRVYEQYF

size: NA
V: TRBV6-4
length: 16
J: TRBJ2-1
D: NA
DNA: TGTGCCAGCAGTGTGGCCGGGGGCATTCCCTACAATGAGCAGTTCTTC
CDR3: CASSVAGGIPYNEQFF

size: NA
V: TRBV4-3
length: 17
J: TRBJ2-1
D: TRBD1
DNA: TGCGCCAGCAGCCAAGATGGGACAGGGGAAAGCTACAATGAGCAGTTCTTC
CDR3: CASSQDGTGESYNEQFF

size: NA
V: TRBV5-1
length: 15
J: TRBJ1-5
D: NA
DNA: TGCGCCAGCAGCAAGGACACCGCCGGCAATCAGCCCCAGCATTTT
CDR3: CASSKDTAGNQPQHF

size: NA
V: TRBV12-5
length: 17
J: TRBJ2-1
D: NA
DNA: TGTGCTAGTGGTTTGGTACATTGGGCGGGGGCGAACAATGAGCAGTTCTTC
CDR3: CASGLVHWAGANNEQFF

size: NA
V: TRBV29-1
length: 14
J: TRBJ1-1
D: NA
DNA: TGCAGCGTTTATATCATCGGGGTTAGCACTGAAGCTTTCTTT
CDR3: CSVYIIGVSTEAFF

size: NA
V: TRBV13
length: 14
J: TRBJ2-5
D: TRBD1
DNA: TGTGCCAGCAGCTGGAAGACAGGGCAAGAGACCCAGTACTTC
CDR3: CASSWKTGQETQYF

size: NA
V: TRBV7-2
length: 16
J: TRBJ2-3
D: TRBD2
DNA: TGTGCCAGCAGCTTCAGAGCGGGGGGACCCACAGATACGCAGTATTTT
CDR3: CASSFRAGGPTDTQYF

size: NA
V: TRBV30
length: 17
J: TRBJ1-6
D: NA
DNA: TGTGCCTGGAGTGTCGGGGGTAAGGTGGAATATAATTCACCCCTCCACTTT
CDR3: CAWSVGGKVEYNSPLHF

size: NA
V: TRBV6-5
length: 15
J: TRBJ2-7
D: NA
DNA: TGTGCCAGCAGCCCCGGGACTGATAACGCCTACGAGCAGTACTTC
CDR3: CASSPGTDNAYEQYF

size: NA
V: TRBV30
length: 17
J: TRBJ2-1
D: NA
DNA: TGTGCCTGGTCGAAAAGGGGCCCCCCAAGCTCCTACAATGAGCAGTTCTTC
CDR3: CAWSKRGPPSSYNEQFF

size: once
V: TRBV6-6
length: 14
J: TRBJ2-7
D: NA
DNA: TGTGCCAGCAGATCAGGGGGGAATCCCTACGAGCAGTACTTC
CDR3: CASRSGGNPYEQYF

size: NA
V: TRBV20-1
length: 16
J: TRBJ1-5
D: TRBD1
DNA: TGCAGTGCTAGAGACAGACAGGGGGCTAGCAATCAGCCCCAGCATTTT
CDR3: CSARDRQGASNQPQHF

size: NA
V: TRBV4-1
length: 16
J: TRBJ2-1
D: NA
DNA: TGCGCCAGCAGCCAAGAACCAGGGCAGGTATACAATGAGCAGTTCTTC
CDR3: CASSQEPGQVYNEQFF

size: NA
V: TRBV11-2
length: 19
J: TRBJ2-1
D: NA
DNA: TGTGCCAGCAGCTTAGAAGGTCGTACAGGGTCATTCCTCTACAATGAGCAGTTCTTC
CDR3: CASSLEGRTGSFLYNEQFF

size: NA
V: TRBV30
length: 16
J: TRBJ1-3
D: NA
DNA: TGTGCCTGGAGTCCCGGGGAATTCTCGACTGGAAACACCATATATTTT
CDR3: CAWSPGEFSTGNTIYF

size: NA
V: TRBV11-2
length: 15
J: TRBJ1-5
D: NA
DNA: TGTGCCAGCAGCCCAAGAGGGGGATCGGATCAGCCCCAGCATTTT
CDR3: CASSPRGGSDQPQHF

size: NA
V: TRBV11-2
length: 14
J: TRBJ2-7
D: NA
DNA: TGTGCCAGCAGCTTGAACCCGGGCGGCCACGAGCAGTACTTC
CDR3: CASSLNPGGHEQYF

size: NA
V: TRBV13
length: 18
J: TRBJ1-6
D: TRBD1
DNA: TGTGCCAGCAGCATCCGGGACAGGGGGCGCGGAACGGTGTCACCCCTCCACTTT
CDR3: CASSIRDRGRGTVSPLHF

size: NA
V: TRBV27
length: 16
J: TRBJ2-7
D: TRBD1
DNA: TGTGCCAGCAGCCAACAAAAATGGACAGGGAACTACGAGCAGTACTTC
CDR3: CASSQQKWTGNYEQYF

size: NA
V: TRBV7-2
length: 12
J: TRBJ2-1
D: NA
DNA: TGTGCCAGCAGCTTAGGGCCCCGGGACCTGTTCTTC
CDR3: CASSLGPRDLFF

size: NA
V: TRBV30
length: 12
J: TRBJ2-7
D: NA
DNA: TGTGCCTGGAGTGACTCATCCTACGAGCAGTACTTC
CDR3: CAWSDSSYEQYF

size: NA
V: TRBV9
length: 12
J: TRBJ2-7
D: NA
DNA: TGTGCCAGCAGCGCCGACTACAACGAGCAGTACTTC
CDR3: CASSADYNEQYF

size: NA
V: TRBV13
length: 15
J: TRBJ1-2
D: TRBD1
DNA: TGTGCCAGCAGCTCCCGTGATGGAGGGGGCTGGGGCTACACCTTC
CDR3: CASSSRDGGGWGYTF

size: NA
V: TRBV7-3
length: 18
J: TRBJ2-3
D: TRBD1
DNA: TGTGCCAGCAGCTCCCGAGGCCCGGAGACAGGGAGCACAGATACGCAGTATTTT
CDR3: CASSSRGPETGSTDTQYF

size: NA
V: TRBV9
length: 18
J: TRBJ2-6
D: NA
DNA: TGTGCCAGCAGCGCCCCCGGTCCCCAGAGCTCTGGGGCCAACGTCCTGACTTTC
CDR3: CASSAPGPQSSGANVLTF

size: NA
V: TRBV20-1
length: 15
J: TRBJ2-7
D: TRBD1
DNA: TGCAGTGCTAGGAACCGGGACAGGGTCTCCTACGAGCAGTACTTC
CDR3: CSARNRDRVSYEQYF

size: NA
V: TRBV9
length: 12
J: TRBJ1-1
D: NA
DNA: TGTGCCAGCGGGCCCCCGGGTACTGAAGCTTTCTTT
CDR3: CASGPPGTEAFF

size: NA
V: TRBV28
length: 14
J: TRBJ2-7
D: NA
DNA: TGTGCCAGCTGTAACAGGGTATTCTCCTACGAGCAGTACTTC
CDR3: CASCNRVFSYEQYF

size: once
V: TRBV20-1
length: 11
J: TRBJ1-1
D: NA
DNA: TGCAGTGCCTTGGGGTACACTGAAGCTTTCTTT
CDR3: CSALGYTEAFF

size: NA
V: TRBV15
length: 17
J: TRBJ1-1
D: NA
DNA: TGTGCCACCAGCAGAGATCGGGGGCACCCCAAGATTTTTGAAGCTTTCTTT
CDR3: CATSRDRGHPKIFEAFF

size: NA
V: TRBV29-1
length: 14
J: TRBJ2-7
D: TRBD1
DNA: TGCAGCGTTGACCCCGGGACAGGGAGGTACGAGCAGTACTTC
CDR3: CSVDPGTGRYEQYF

size: once
V: TRBV27
length: 17
J: TRBJ2-6
D: NA
DNA: TGTGCCAGCAGTTTGGGCCCCCCCGGTCCTGGGGCCAACGTCCTGACTTTC
CDR3: CASSLGPPGPGANVLTF

size: NA
V: TRBV7-9
length: 15
J: TRBJ1-4
D: TRBD1
DNA: TGTGCCAGCAGCCCATCCCGGACAGGGGGGGAAAAACTGTTTTTT
CDR3: CASSPSRTGGEKLFF

size: NA
V: TRBV9
length: 13
J: TRBJ2-3
D: TRBD1
DNA: TGTGCCAGCAGCCTCGGGACAGGGGGAACGCAGTATTTT
CDR3: CASSLGTGGTQYF

size: NA
V: TRBV9
length: 13
J: TRBJ1-1
D: TRBD1
DNA: TGTGCCAGCAGCGGCAGGACAGGGAACGAAGCTTTCTTT
CDR3: CASSGRTGNEAFF

size: NA
V: TRBV20-1
length: 16
J: TRBJ2-1
D: TRBD2
DNA: TGCAGTGCTAGAGACGTAGCGGGGGGGGATTACAATGAGCAGTTCTTC
CDR3: CSARDVAGGDYNEQFF

size: NA
V: TRBV7-9
length: 11
J: TRBJ2-7
D: NA
DNA: TGTGCCAGCAGCTTCGGGGACGAGCAGTACTTC
CDR3: CASSFGDEQYF

size: NA
V: TRBV27
length: 13
J: TRBJ2-7
D: NA
DNA: TGTGCCAGCTCGCCGGGACTTACCTACGAGCAGTACTTC
CDR3: CASSPGLTYEQYF

size: NA
V: TRBV11-1
length: 14
J: TRBJ2-1
D: NA
DNA: TGTGCCAGCAGCTTCCTGAGCTCCTACAATGAGCAGTTCTTC
CDR3: CASSFLSSYNEQFF

size: NA
V: TRBV15
length: 12
J: TRBJ1-6
D: NA
DNA: TGTGCCACCAGCCCGGGGAATTCACCCCTCCACTTT
CDR3: CATSPGNSPLHF

size: NA
V: TRBV29-1
length: 15
J: TRBJ2-5
D: TRBD1
DNA: TGCAGCGTTGAACGACAGGGGGTGCGGCGGGAGACCCAGTACTTC
CDR3: CSVERQGVRRETQYF

size: NA
V: TRBV2
length: 17
J: TRBJ2-7
D: TRBD2
DNA: TGTGCCAGCAGTGAAGGACCCAGGGCGGGAGGGTCCTACGAGCAGTACTTC
CDR3: CASSEGPRAGGSYEQYF